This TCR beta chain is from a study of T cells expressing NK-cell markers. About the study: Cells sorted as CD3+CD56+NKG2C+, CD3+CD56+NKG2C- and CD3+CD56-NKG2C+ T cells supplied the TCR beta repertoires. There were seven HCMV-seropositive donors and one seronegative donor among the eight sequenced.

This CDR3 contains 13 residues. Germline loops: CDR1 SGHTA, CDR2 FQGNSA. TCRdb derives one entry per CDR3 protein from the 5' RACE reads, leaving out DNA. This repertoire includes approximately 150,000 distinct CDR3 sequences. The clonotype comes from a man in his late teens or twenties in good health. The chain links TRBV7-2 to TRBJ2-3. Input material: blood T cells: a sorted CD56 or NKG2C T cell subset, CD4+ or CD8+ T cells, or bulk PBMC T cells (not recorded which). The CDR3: CASSSIPPDTQYF.